These 18 T cell receptor beta chains came from one sample sequenced in a study of control samples from healthy donors and cancer patients. Produced via immunoSEQ multiplex PCR; TCRdb's table is partial and in-frame only. This table has 130,000 or so clones, around 94% appearing once. The specimen was blood. The receptors here all came from a man in his forties or fifties in good health.

This clone was detected only a few times. The rearrangement links TRBV18 to TRBJ1-5; D is unresolved. CDR1 and CDR2 from the germline V gene are KGHSH and LQKENI. This CDR3 region has 12 residues. Trimming removed 5 bases from V and 4 bases from J, with 6 bases in between. CDR3 in DNA: TGTGCCAGCTCAACCCAAAATCAGCCCCAGCATTTT. It specifies CASSTQNQPQHF.

The chain is built from TRBV4-3 and TRBJ2-2; D may be TRBD1 (5 bases). The V end lost 2 bases, the J end lost 2 bases, and 12 bases lay between the germline ends. Germline V gene data show CDR1 as LGHNA and CDR2 as YSLEER. This CDR3 region has 16 residues. The CDR3 loop reads CASSQHRFSNTGELFF. The CDR3 DNA sequence: TGCGCCAGCAGCCAACACAGGTTTTCTAACACCGGGGAGCTGTTTTTT.

This chain links TRBV4-3 with TRBJ2-5, with D possibly matching TRBD1 (6 bases). The CDR3 length is 14 residues. Trimming left V 8 bases short and J 4 bases short, with 17 bases between. Germline V CDR1 and CDR2: LGHNA, YSLEER. CDR3: CASSFTDSPETQYF. In DNA form, the CDR3 reads TGCGCCAGCTCTTTTACGGACAGCCCAGAGACCCAGTACTTC.

The chain is built from TRBV11-2 and TRBJ2-3; D might be TRBD2 (6 bases). Germline CDR1 SGHAT, CDR2 FQNNGV. V lost 4 bases and J 1 base, leaving 15 bases between the germline ends. The CDR3 covers 16 residues. The CDR3 sequence is CASSSSGGGGTDTQYF. The CDR3 DNA reads TGTGCCAGCAGCTCCTCCGGGGGTGGTGGCACAGATACGCAGTATTTT.

The chain links TRBV9 to TRBJ1-2; the D is unclear. The CDR3 consists of 12 residues. Looked up from germline, CDR1 is SGDLS and CDR2 is YYNGEE. Trimming removed 0 bases at V and 2 bases at J, with 2 bases between. CDR3 sequence (DNA): TGTGCCAGCAGCGTAGCAAACTATGGCTACACCTTC. Amino acid sequence: CASSVANYGYTF.

This chain connects TRBV19 to TRBJ1-2; D might be TRBD1 (6 bases). V was pared by 7 bases and J by 7 bases, with 19 bases between. This CDR3 spans 14 amino acids. From germline, CDR1 is LNHDA and CDR2 SQIVND (reference sequence). This CDR3 is CASNSKGGAFGYTF. The CDR3 coding sequence is TGTGCCAGTAACTCTAAGGGGGGCGCTTTTGGCTACACCTTC.

The gene calls are TRBV2 and TRBJ1-6; D possibly corresponds to TRBD1 (6 bases). With 3 bases removed from V and 10 bases from J, the gap between germline ends came to 16 bases. The CDR3 consists of 15 residues. From germline, CDR1 is SNHLY and CDR2 FYNNEI. The CDR3 region is CASSEGAGIGSPLHF. Here the CDR3 DNA reads TGTGCCAGCAGTGAGGGGGCAGGGATAGGGTCACCCCTCCACTTT.

V is TRBV13 and J is TRBJ1-2; D unresolved. This CDR3 has 14 residues. V was pared by 2 bases and J by 4 bases, with 11 bases between. Germline-derived CDR1 and CDR2 are PRHDT and FYEKMQ (reference sequence). The CDR3 DNA reads as TGTGCCAGCAGCTTACGGGTCGAAAGCTATGGCTACACCTTC. Encoded protein: CASSLRVESYGYTF.

This chain connects TRBV11-2 to TRBJ2-2, with D maybe TRBD2 (5 bases). This CDR3 is built from 16 residues. CDR1 and CDR2 (germline): SGHAT, FQNNGV. Trimming cost V 7 bases and J 5 bases, with 20 bases left between them. The CDR3 spells CASNPQLVQLTGELFF. CDR3 nucleotide sequence: TGTGCCAGCAACCCCCAACTAGTCCAACTAACCGGGGAGCTGTTTTTT.

The chain couples TRBV18 to TRBJ2-3, with TRBD2 matching over 9 bases. V shed 1 base, J shed 2 bases, and the junction held 4 bases outside the gene matches. The CDR3 covers 16 residues. Germline assignment: CDR1 KGHSH and CDR2 LQKENI. The CDR3 nucleotides are TGTGCCAGCTCACCACTGCCTAGCGGGACCACAGATACGCAGTATTTT. Its translation is CASSPLPSGTTDTQYF.

The rearrangement links TRBV3-1 (or the pseudogene TRBV3-2) to TRBJ1-2; a possible D gene is TRBD1 (5 bases). Germline lookup yields CDR1 LGHDT and CDR2 YNNKEL (reference sequence). Trimming left V 0 bases short and J 3 bases short, with 17 bases between. CDR3 length: 17 residues. The CDR3 DNA reads as TGTGCCAGCAGCCAAGAGTACGGGATGTCGGGGGACTATGGCTACACCTTC. Amino acid sequence: CASSQEYGMSGDYGYTF.

This clone was observed a single time. The genes are TRBV5-4 and TRBJ2-5; 8 bases match TRBD2. The germline gives CDR1 SGHNT, CDR2 YYREEE (reference sequence). V trimming: 4 bases; J trimming: 5 bases; junction bases outside the gene matches: 10. The CDR3 consists of 15 residues. In DNA form, the CDR3 reads TGTGCCAGCAGCCCACGGGGGGGGGCCGTGGAGACCCAGTACTTC. Its translation is CASSPRGGAVETQYF.

The chain combines TRBV3-1 (or the pseudogene TRBV3-2) with TRBJ2-5; D gene uncertain. The ends were cut back, 1 base at V and 0 bases at J, with 9 bases in the middle. The CDR3 extends over 15 amino acids. Germline V gene sequence: CDR1 LGHDT, CDR2 YNNKEL (reference sequence). The CDR3 DNA reads TGTGCCAGCAGCCAAGTGGCCGAAAACCAAGAGACCCAGTACTTC. Amino acids: CASSQVAENQETQYF.

This sequence joins TRBV4-3 and TRBJ2-2; 8 bases line up with TRBD1. The V segment lost 0 bases and the J segment 6 bases; nucleotides outside the gene matches: 6. Looked up from germline, CDR1 is LGHNA and CDR2 is YSLEER. This CDR3 region has 16 residues. This chain's CDR3 is CASSQDFATGAGELFF. The CDR3, as DNA: TGCGCCAGCAGCCAAGATTTCGCGACAGGGGCCGGGGAGCTGTTTTTT.

This clone showed up just a few times. The CDR3 loop is CASSRPEGSSPLHF. CDR3 sequence (DNA): TGTGCCAGCAGCCGCCCAGAGGGGAGTTCACCCCTCCACTTT. This chain uses TRBV6-5 with TRBJ1-6; perhaps TRBD1 as D (5 bases). Germline V CDR1 and CDR2: MNHEY, SVGAGI. CDR3 size: 14 residues. V gave up 6 bases and J gave up 9 bases, with 15 bases separating them.

J is TRBJ2-5 and V is TRBV27, with 10 bases that match TRBD2. After removal of 3 bases from V and 5 bases from J, the junction contained 9 bases not matched to a gene. The CDR3 runs to 16 residues. Germline V gene lookup returns CDR1 MNHEY and CDR2 SMNVEV (reference sequence). The DNA for the CDR3 is TGTGCCAGCAGTTTTTTGAGCGGGAGGGCCGGGGAGACCCAGTACTTC. Translated: CASSFLSGRAGETQYF.

The gene calls are TRBV12-5 and TRBJ2-6; unclear D gene. There are 15 residues in the CDR3. Trimming stripped 0 bases from V and 1 base from J, with 4 bases between. Germline CDR1 reads LGHNT; CDR2 reads FRNRAP. For the CDR3, the DNA is TGTGCTAGTGGTTTGGTTGAGTCTGGGGCCAACGTCCTGACTTTC. It is translated as CASGLVESGANVLTF.

CDR3 DNA: TGTGCCAGCAGTTCCCTGGACAGGGGCAACACTGAAGCTTTCTTT. The encoded protein is CASSSLDRGNTEAFF. This chain uses TRBV6-5 with TRBJ1-1; 9 bases agree with TRBD1. The germline V gene encodes CDR1 MNHEY and CDR2 SVGAGI. The J segment lost 2 bases and the V segment lost 4 bases, leaving 5 bases of the junction unmatched. This CDR3 spans 15 amino acids.